The clone carrying this T cell receptor beta chain appeared a few times. The ends were cut back, 2 bases at V and 0 bases at J, with 5 bases in the middle. This CDR3 contains 14 residues. Germline CDR1 MNHEY, CDR2 SVGEGT. TCRdb used MiXCR to reprocess the 5' RACE reads, holding one entry per CDR3 protein. The sample carries around 18,000 distinct CDR3 sequences, over 15% recorded once. The data were taken from a study of HIV-infected patients and healthy controls. The sequencing input was CD8+ T cells from blood. This clonotype was obtained from a human donor in good health. This rearrangement joins TRBV6-2 or TRBV6-3 to TRBJ2-1, with D hard to call. The DNA for the CDR3 is TGTGCCAGCAGTTACATGAGCTCCTACAATGAGCAGTTCTTC. As protein: CASSYMSSYNEQFF.